This entry features one T cell receptor (beta chain) sequence. What antigen it recognizes has not been identified. No quality values exist for individual bases; no much larger clone is one base distant. TCRbeta CDR3 regions were amplified from genomic DNA using the immunoSEQ Assay, a bias-controlled multiplex PCR. Under the source paper's analysis protocol: The number of nucleated cells in each sample was estimated from the amplification of reference gene primers within the assay. To quantify the absolute abundance of each unique TCRbeta CDR3 rearrangement, sequence reads were collapsed and filtered. For each sample, productive Simpson clonality was calculated as the square root of Simpson's diversity index over productive rearrangements. Not all clones reach the TCRdb copy of this immuneACCESS table, which keeps in-frame sequences only. Checked studies attribute under half of the gap to unresolved V genes and leave the rest unexplained. The DNA gave D and trimming, while V, J and clone size come from that table. The sample has some 86,000 clones on record, more than 85% of them singletons. Of the sample, 2.3% falls within the top ten clones.

Whole blood was collected in K2EDTA tubes by collaborating institutions according to the institutions' own protocols. Collaborator samples were shipped for TCRbeta analysis as frozen whole blood, isolated PBMCs, or DNA extracted from either sample type. The source of the sample is a study of blood T cell repertoires in COVID-19 (dated by TCRdb to the early 2020s). About the study as a whole: Samples covering the acute and convalescent phases of COVID-19 were provided by collaborators in the United States, Italy and Spain. The material from the prospective study consisted of cDNA or gDNA derived from T cells, B-cell-depleted T cells, or PBMCs. Subjects who had been exposed to COVID-19, were actively infected with it, or had recovered from it provided the deeply sampled blood TCRbeta repertoires that made up the dataset. A freely available public database, intended as a resource for researchers studying the immune response to SARS-CoV-2, is where the repertoires were released. The samples were drawn from two sources: the first 160 participants of the ongoing ImmuneRACE study, and 950 to 1,500 subjects contributed by 6 global collaborators. Sample metadata almost always included a de-identified subject ID, COVID-19 status, age in years and sex. Where HLA class I and class II types were available, the types were taken from metadata supplied by the sample provider, not from assay-based typing. General conclusions and limits of the study: The quantity of clinical and demographic metadata differed by source and by participant and was supplied without curation.

Clipping removes 2 bases from V and 7 bases from J, with 8 as the unmatched junction base count. Via the germline V gene, CDR1 is SGDLS and CDR2 YYNGEE. The CDR3 spans 16 residues, from the cysteine through the phenylalanine. The sequence is cut down to CDR3 DNA, 48 bases in frame from base 1. This chain is built from TRBV9 and TRBJ2-2, with 10 central nucleotides matching TRBD2. Sequencing was carried out using peripheral blood. The TCR was taken from a human donor with active COVID-19. The donor label of this sample is uncertain. The DNA is as follows: TGTGCCAGCAGCGTTGGGAGCGGGGGGGCGGACGGGGAGCTGTTTTTT. Its translation reads: CASSVGSGGADGELFF.